The 17 T cell receptor beta chains listed next were all sequenced from one sample in a study of radiotherapy plus CTLA-4 blockade in lung cancer. The method was immunoSEQ multiplex PCR; TCRdb's version includes in-frame clones alone and lacks a portion of them. The sample shows around 56,000 clones, around 85% of them seen only once. The sequenced sample was peripheral blood, obtained from a patient treated with radiotherapy plus ipilimumab. Source of these receptors: a human donor with non-small cell lung cancer who had a complete response to radiotherapy plus ipilimumab.

This clone was seen just once. The chain is built from TRBV5-1 and TRBJ2-3, with TRBD2 identical over 11 bases. In germline, CDR1 is SGHRS, CDR2 YFSETQ. The V gene end was trimmed by 4 bases and the J gene end by 10 bases; junction bases not matched to a gene: 23. The CDR3 is made up of 19 amino acids. DNA of the CDR3: TGCGCCAGCAGCCCGATTCTTGGCGGGACTAGCGGTCGGGTTGGGGCGCAGTATTTT. It codes for CASSPILGGTSGRVGAQYF.

The J gene is TRBJ2-2, the V gene TRBV21-1; the table's D call TRBD1 went unverified against the DNA. TRBV21-1 is flagged as a pseudogene. The CDR3 runs 16 residues. The CDR3 nucleotides are TGTGCCAGCAGCAAATGGGGCAGCCTGAACACCGGGGAGCTGTTTTTT. This translates into CASSKWGSLNTGELFF.

Only a few counts were recorded for this clone. The CDR3 nucleotides read TGTGCCAGCTCACCACCCCCTCTTCCAGGGGCGGGCACCGGGGAGCTGTTTTTT. It codes for CASSPPPLPGAGTGELFF. The rearrangement links TRBV18 to TRBJ2-2; tentatively, D is TRBD1 (6 bases). This CDR3 comprises 18 residues. Between the trimmed V and J ends, which lost 0 bases and 4 bases, there was a span of 18 bases. Germline CDR1 reads KGHSH; CDR2 reads LQKENI. Complete variable domain (other parts from reference TRBV18 and TRBJ2-2): NAGVMQNPRHLVRRRGQEARLRCSPMKGHSHVYWYRQLPEEGLKFMVYLQKENIIDESGMPKERFSAEFPKEGPSILRIQQVVRGDSAAYFCASSPPPLPGAGTGELFFGEGSRLTVL.

This clone was detected a few times. V and J are TRBV15 and TRBJ1-5; D remains ambiguous. There are 12 residues in the CDR3. Germline CDR1 and CDR2: LNHNV and YYDKDF (reference sequence). The V and J ends lost 0 bases and 7 bases respectively, with 4 bases between them. For the CDR3, the DNA is TGTGCCACCAGCAGAGATGCGCAGCCCCAGCATTTT. It encodes CATSRDAQPQHF.

The V gene is TRBV23-1, the J gene TRBJ2-7; TRBD2 is a possible D gene (5 bases). TRBV23-1 carries the ORF label, with uncertain function. V dropped 0 bases and J dropped 3 bases, with 12 bases sitting between them. The CDR3 has 15 residues. The CDR3 DNA follows: TGCGCCAGCAGTCAATCGGGGAGCGATTACTACGAGCAGTACGTC. This codes for CASSQSGSDYYEQYV.

The rearrangement links TRBV12-5 to TRBJ2-7; 13 bases agree with TRBD2. The V and J ends lost 1 base and 3 bases, in that order; junction bases with no gene match: 6. CDR1 is LGHNT, CDR2 FRNRAP, per germline. The CDR3 sequence is 17 residues long. CDR3 DNA: TGTGCTAGTGGTTTGGAGATACTAGCGGGAGGGCACTACGAGCAGTACGTC. As protein: CASGLEILAGGHYEQYV.

This sequence joins TRBV7-9 and TRBJ1-2; TRBD1 is a possible D gene (5 bases). The CDR3 is 16 residues long. V lost 5 bases and J 6 bases, leaving 22 bases between the germline ends. Germline lookup yields CDR1 SEHNR and CDR2 FQNEAQ (reference sequence). CDR3 in amino acids: CASSKRRDPQEDGYTF. CDR3 DNA sequence: TGTGCCAGCAGCAAACGGAGGGACCCTCAAGAGGATGGCTACACCTTC.

This chain's CDR3 is CASSPRTGALYYNEQFF. The CDR3 coding sequence is TGTGCCAGTAGTCCCAGGACAGGGGCCCTCTATTACAATGAGCAGTTCTTC. J is TRBJ2-1 and V is TRBV19; 9 bases match TRBD1. CDR1 and CDR2 from the germline V gene are LNHDA and SQIVND (reference sequence). This CDR3 is built from 17 residues. With 5 bases clipped from V and 4 bases from J, the junction kept 12 bases outside the gene matches.

V is TRBV7-6 and J is TRBJ1-1; D is unclear. The germline V gene encodes CDR1 SGHVS and CDR2 FNYEAQ. The CDR3 covers 13 residues. The V gene lost 5 bases and the J gene lost 0 bases, with 7 bases spanning the gap. The CDR3 DNA reads TGTGCCAGCAGCGGAGATCTGAACACTGAAGCTTTCTTT. Encoded protein: CASSGDLNTEAFF.

The chain uses TRBV25-1 and TRBJ1-2, with TRBD1 matching 7 bases. CDR1 is MGHDK and CDR2 is SYGVNS in the germline V gene. The CDR3 covers 15 residues. J gave up 2 bases and V 2 bases, and 5 bases lay outside the gene matches. The CDR3 DNA sequence: TGTGCCAGCAGTGAAGCTCGGACAGGCAACTATGGCTACACCTTC. Translation: CASSEARTGNYGYTF.

The chain is built from TRBV10-3 and TRBJ1-4; D possibly corresponds to TRBD1 (6 bases). Germline CDR1 reads ENHRY; CDR2 reads SYGVKD. The germline V and J ends were trimmed by 4 bases and 3 bases, with 18 bases remaining between them. This CDR3 spans 17 amino acids. CDR3 bases: TGTGCCATCAGTGGAACTTCAGGGGTGGGGGCTAATGAAAAACTGTTTTTT. Encoded protein: CAISGTSGVGANEKLFF.

This chain connects TRBV5-8 to TRBJ1-2; TRBD1 matches at 10 bases. V gave up 1 base and J gave up 8 bases; unmatched junction bases: 11. Germline V gene data show CDR1 as SGHTS and CDR2 as YDEGEE. CDR3 length equals 16 residues. The CDR3 region has the DNA TGTGCCAGCAGCTTGCGCCGGACAGGGGGTTCTTGGGGCTACACCTTC. Translated, it gives CASSLRRTGGSWGYTF.

V and J are TRBV7-9 and TRBJ1-1, with D uncertain. The CDR3 is made up of 16 amino acids. CDR1 SEHNR and CDR2 FQNEAQ come from the germline V gene (reference sequence). Trimming removed 1 base at V and 4 bases at J, with 16 bases between. CDR3 bases: TGTGCCAGCAGCTTAGTTCTGATCAGAGGCCTCACTGAAGCTTTCTTT. This encodes CASSLVLIRGLTEAFF.

The chain couples TRBV19 to TRBJ1-5; D possibly corresponds to TRBD1 (5 bases). Germline CDR1 and CDR2: LNHDA and SQIVND (reference sequence). The CDR3 runs to 20 residues. Trimming took 5 bases from V and 0 from J, leaving 26 bases between them. CDR3 loop: CASSLTTGLPRAYSNQPQHF. DNA for the CDR3: TGTGCCAGTAGTCTTACAACGGGACTCCCGAGGGCTTATAGCAATCAGCCCCAGCATTTT.

The chain joins TRBV9 to TRBJ1-4, with D hard to call. The germline CDR1 and CDR2 sequences are SGDLS and YYNGEE. This CDR3 has 15 amino acids. Trimming pared 4 bases from V and 3 bases from J, leaving 13 bases between. The CDR3: CASSPSTLANEKLFF. The DNA for the CDR3 is TGTGCCAGCAGCCCCTCAACCCTAGCTAATGAAAAACTGTTTTTT.

This chain connects TRBV19 to TRBJ1-2; 8 nucleotides agree with TRBD1. The germline CDR1 and CDR2 sequences are LNHDA and SQIVND (reference sequence). The CDR3 totals 15 residues. Germline trimming cut 3 bases from V and 4 bases from J; bases unmatched to any gene: 7. In DNA, the CDR3 is TGTGCCAGTAGTATCCAGGGGGCAGACGTCTATGGCTACACCTTC. It encodes CASSIQGADVYGYTF.

V and J are TRBV13 and TRBJ1-5; D unresolved. Trimming cost V 1 base and J 4 bases, with 14 bases left between them. The germline V gene has CDR1 PRHDT and CDR2 FYEKMQ (reference sequence). This CDR3 is built from 16 residues. The CDR3 spells CASSLASGGRNQPQHF. CDR3 in DNA: TGTGCCAGCAGCTTAGCCTCCGGAGGCCGAAATCAGCCCCAGCATTTT.